The 30 T cell receptor beta chains presented below share a single source sample, sequenced in a study of blood T cell repertoires in COVID-19. Assay used: immunoSEQ multiplex PCR; TCRdb lists only in-frame clones, some missing. This sample has more than 350,000 clones; about 89% occur once, and the top ten carry 3%. The specimen sequenced was peripheral blood. Receptors originate from a woman between 25 and 40 years old with COVID-19, enrolled during active disease.

CDR3 bases: TGCAGTGCTCGTGCCGGGACAGGGGGTCATTACGAGCAGTACTTC. The encoded protein is CSARAGTGGHYEQYF. The rearrangement links TRBV20-1 to TRBJ2-7; 11 bases agree with TRBD1. Unmatched junction bases numbered 10, after V lost 5 bases and J lost 4 bases. Germline loops: CDR1 DFQATT, CDR2 SNEGSKA (reference sequence). This CDR3 is 15 amino acids long.

The CDR3 here is CASSFYQTGRDTQYF. CDR3 coding DNA: TGTGCCAGCAGCTTTTACCAGACGGGGAGAGATACGCAGTATTTT. This rearrangement joins TRBV5-4 to TRBJ2-3; a weak D match, TRBD2 (5 bases). Trimming pared 2 bases from V and 5 bases from J, leaving 15 bases between. The germline V gene encodes CDR1 SGHNT and CDR2 YYREEE (reference sequence). This CDR3 has 15 amino acids.

The rearrangement uses TRBV4-1 and TRBJ2-3; D perhaps matches TRBD1 (6 bases). Germline loops: CDR1 MGHRA, CDR2 YSYEKL. V lost 5 bases, J lost 2 bases, and 17 bases lay in between. This CDR3 comprises 16 residues. The CDR3 nucleotides read TGCGCCAGCAGCGTAGCCCAGGGGCGGATCACAGATACGCAGTATTTT. This translates into CASSVAQGRITDTQYF.

This rearrangement joins TRBV27 to TRBJ2-1, with TRBD2 matching over 8 bases. The CDR3 has 15 residues. CDR1 MNHEY and CDR2 SMNVEV come from the germline V gene (reference sequence). Trimming removed 5 bases from V and 2 bases from J; junction bases left unmatched: 5. CDR3 coding DNA: TGTGCCAGCAGTCAAGGACTAGCAGCCTACAATGAGCAGTTCTTC. It is translated as CASSQGLAAYNEQFF.

This chain connects TRBV18 to TRBJ2-7; 7 nucleotides line up with TRBD2. CDR1 and CDR2 from the germline V gene are KGHSH and LQKENI. The junction had 8 bases not matched to a gene; V was cut back by 6 bases and J by 0 bases. The CDR3 is made up of 15 amino acids. This chain's CDR3 is CASSRGEAVSYEQYF. The CDR3 DNA reads TGTGCCAGCTCCCGGGGGGAAGCGGTCTCCTACGAGCAGTACTTC.

The rearrangement links TRBV10-1 to TRBJ2-5; possible D gene TRBD2, 5 bases. Per germline, CDR1 WNHNN and CDR2 SYGVQD (reference sequence). Deletions cut 8 bases from V and 1 base from J, with 14 bases between. There are 14 residues in the CDR3. The CDR3: CASAEERAQETQYF. For the CDR3, the DNA is TGCGCCAGCGCGGAGGAACGGGCCCAAGAGACCCAGTACTTC.

V usage is TRBV6-5 and J usage is TRBJ2-3, with 8 nucleotides matching TRBD2. Per germline, CDR1 MNHEY and CDR2 SVGAGI. Trimming took 4 bases from V and 3 from J; bases not matched to a gene: 6. The CDR3 length is 15 residues. Here the CDR3 DNA reads TGTGCCAGCAGTTTTGGGCCTAGCGGGACAGATACGCAGTATTTT. Translated, it gives CASSFGPSGTDTQYF.

The V gene is TRBV5-6, the J gene TRBJ2-7; D might be TRBD2 (5 bases). This CDR3 is 13 amino acids long. Germline V gene data show CDR1 as SGHDT and CDR2 as YYEEEE. Trimming cost V 3 bases and J 3 bases, with 10 bases left between them. The CDR3 DNA sequence: TGTGCCAGCAGCTCCCGGGATGGCTACGAGCAGTACGTC. Residues: CASSSRDGYEQYV.

This clone was recorded once. The chain joins TRBV27 to TRBJ1-2, with D perhaps TRBD1 (5 bases). There are 14 residues in the CDR3. Per germline, CDR1 MNHEY and CDR2 SMNVEV (reference sequence). V was shortened by 5 bases and J by 4 bases, with 14 bases between the two germline ends. CDR3 nucleotides: TGTGCCAGCAGTCGGGGAGGGGAGGTCTATGGCTACACCTTC. This translates into CASSRGGEVYGYTF.

V and J are TRBV18 and TRBJ2-3, with 8 bases fitting TRBD2. CDR3 length equals 18 residues. After removal of 4 bases from V and 3 bases from J, the junction contained 15 bases not matched to a gene. CDR1 is KGHSH and CDR2 is LQKENI in the germline V gene. CDR3 DNA sequence: TGTGCCAGCTCACTGGGCCTAGCGGGTTTAAGTCAAACAGATACGCAGTATTTT. Its translation: CASSLGLAGLSQTDTQYF.

V is TRBV5-4 and J is TRBJ2-1; D not resolved. The CDR3 runs 13 residues. Trimming stripped 4 bases from V and 5 bases from J, with 10 bases between. From germline, CDR1 is SGHNT and CDR2 YYREEE (reference sequence). In DNA form, the CDR3 reads TGTGCCAGCAGCCCCCGAGCGAACAATGAGCAGTTCTTC. Translation: CASSPRANNEQFF.

This chain links TRBV3-1 (or the pseudogene TRBV3-2) with TRBJ2-5, with a possible D match to TRBD2 (6 bases). The CDR3 loop spans 14 amino acids. CDR1 and CDR2 from the germline V gene are LGHDT and YNNKEL (reference sequence). The V gene lost 0 bases and the J gene lost 4 bases, with 9 bases spanning the gap. CDR3: CASSQDRRGETQYF. In DNA, the CDR3 is TGTGCCAGCAGCCAAGATCGGAGGGGAGAGACCCAGTACTTC.

The rearrangement joins TRBV20-1 to TRBJ1-2; D gene uncertain. From germline, CDR1 is DFQATT and CDR2 SNEGSKA (reference sequence). This CDR3 is 11 amino acids long. V lost 2 bases, J lost 8 bases, and 9 bases lay in between. CDR3 DNA: TGCAGTGCTAGAAACCGAGAGGGCTACACCTTC. Encoded protein: CSARNREGYTF.

V usage is TRBV30 and J usage is TRBJ1-2; D is unresolved. The CDR3 spans 11 residues. Trimming removed 1 base at V and 5 bases at J, with 5 bases between. Per germline, CDR1 GTSNPN and CDR2 SVGIG (reference sequence). The CDR3 nucleotides read TGTGCCTGGAGTGCCCTTTATGGCTACACCTTC. It encodes CAWSALYGYTF.

V gene TRBV6-1 combines with J gene TRBJ1-2; 9 nucleotides agree with TRBD1. Looked up from germline, CDR1 is MNHNS and CDR2 is SASEGT. With 0 bases clipped from V and 8 bases from J, the junction kept 4 bases outside the gene matches. This CDR3 is built from 14 residues. The CDR3 loop is CASSEADRGSGYTF. The CDR3 nucleotides read TGTGCCAGCAGTGAAGCCGACAGGGGGAGCGGCTACACCTTC.

In this sample, this clone turned up once. The chain has TRBV5-4 and TRBJ1-1; maybe TRBD1 (6 bases). Germline values: CDR1 SGHNT, CDR2 YYREEE (reference sequence). The CDR3 loop spans 14 amino acids. Trimming pared 0 bases from V and 9 bases from J, leaving 15 bases between. The CDR3, as DNA: TGTGCCAGCAGCTTGGCCTCGTGGGACAACAAAGCTTTCTTT. Residues: CASSLASWDNKAFF.

This chain connects TRBV7-2 to TRBJ2-1; a possible D gene is TRBD1 (5 bases). The length of the CDR3 is 17 residues. Trimming took off 3 bases at V and 0 bases at J, with 15 bases between the two ends. Germline values: CDR1 SGHTA, CDR2 FQGNSA. For the CDR3, the DNA is TGTGCCAGCAGCTTCCGACCCCTTAGGGGCTCCTACAATGAGCAGTTCTTC. Its translation: CASSFRPLRGSYNEQFF.

This chain connects TRBV4-1 to TRBJ2-1; the match to TRBD2 covers 13 bases. With 3 bases clipped from V and 2 bases from J, the junction kept 4 bases outside the gene matches. Germline loops: CDR1 MGHRA, CDR2 YSYEKL. The CDR3 is 17 residues long. Here the CDR3 reads CASSQGLAGKTYNEQFF. In DNA, the CDR3 is TGCGCCAGCAGCCAGGGACTAGCGGGAAAGACCTACAATGAGCAGTTCTTC.

The chain couples TRBV30 to TRBJ2-7; 10 bases match TRBD2. Trimming cost V 5 bases and J 7 bases; bases outside gene matches: 14. This CDR3 spans 15 amino acids. The germline V gene has CDR1 GTSNPN and CDR2 SVGIG (reference sequence). CDR3 region: CAWARDTSGVGEQYV. Here the CDR3 DNA reads TGTGCCTGGGCAAGGGATACTAGCGGGGTGGGAGAGCAGTACGTC.

This rearrangement joins TRBV2 to TRBJ2-2; 13 bases agree with TRBD2. The germline V gene encodes CDR1 SNHLY and CDR2 FYNNEI. The CDR3 has 17 residues. The V gene end was trimmed by 6 bases and the J gene end by 5 bases; junction bases not matched to a gene: 9. In DNA, the CDR3 is TGTGCCAGCAGCATTACTAGCGGGGGGGCCGGGACCGGGGAGCTGTTTTTT. This sequence encodes CASSITSGGAGTGELFF.

In its sample, this clone was seen a few times. The J gene is TRBJ2-7, the V gene TRBV6-2 or TRBV6-3; 9 bases agree with TRBD1. Germline V gives CDR1 MNHEY, CDR2 SVGEGT. The CDR3 is 15 residues long. The V gene end was trimmed by 4 bases and the J gene end by 3 bases; junction bases not matched to a gene: 7. CDR3 nucleotides: TGTGCCAGCAGTTCGCACGACAGGGGGATCTACGAGCAGTACTTC. Amino acid sequence: CASSSHDRGIYEQYF.

This clone has a handful of counts. The sample contains more than one DNA sequence encoding this CDR3. This rearrangement joins TRBV28 to TRBJ1-5; TRBD1 might be the D (5 bases). V lost 2 bases and J lost 1, with 9 bases in between. This CDR3 contains 15 residues. Germline-derived CDR1 and CDR2 are MDHEN and SYDVKM. CDR3: CASSLGQGSNQPQHF. CDR3 sequence (DNA): TGTGCCAGCAGTTTAGGTCAGGGAAGCAATCAGCCCCAGCATTTT.

This rearrangement joins TRBV7-6 to TRBJ1-6; 8 bases are a match to TRBD1. CDR3 size: 16 residues. CDR1 SGHVS and CDR2 FNYEAQ come from the germline V gene. V was pared by 5 bases and J by 10 bases, with 13 bases of the junction left unmatched. Here the CDR3 reads CASSPRRQGANSPLHF. In DNA form, the CDR3 reads TGTGCCAGCAGCCCGCGTCGCCAGGGGGCAAACTCACCCCTCCACTTT.

The V and J genes are TRBV9 and TRBJ2-1; D may be TRBD2 (6 bases). V lost 0 bases, J lost 0 bases, and 13 bases lay in between. The CDR3 consists of 17 residues. The germline V gene encodes CDR1 SGDLS and CDR2 YYNGEE. The CDR3 DNA reads TGTGCCAGCAGCGTAGATAGCGGTTTTAGCTCCTACAATGAGCAGTTCTTC. Its translation: CASSVDSGFSSYNEQFF.

The chain uses TRBV2 and TRBJ1-6, with TRBD1 matching over 8 bases. The germline V gene encodes CDR1 SNHLY and CDR2 FYNNEI. Trimming removed 6 bases from V and 13 bases from J; junction bases left unmatched: 11. This CDR3 is 14 amino acids long. In DNA form, the CDR3 reads TGTGCCAGCAGGAGACAGGGGCCAGGGCGGCCCCTCCACTTT. Its protein product is CASRRQGPGRPLHF.

The chain carries TRBV18 and TRBJ2-5; 11 bases map to TRBD2. The trim removed 2 bases at V and 1 base at J, leaving 6 bases unmatched. CDR1 and CDR2 (germline): KGHSH, LQKENI. CDR3 size: 17 residues. DNA for the CDR3: TGTGCCAGCTCACCAGTACTAGCGGGAGTTCCCCAAGAGACCCAGTACTTC. The encoded protein is CASSPVLAGVPQETQYF. The complete variable domain, with remaining parts taken from reference TRBV18 and TRBJ2-5, reads NAGVMQNPRHLVRRRGQEARLRCSPMKGHSHVYWYRQLPEEGLKFMVYLQKENIIDESGMPKERFSAEFPKEGPSILRIQQVVRGDSAAYFCASSPVLAGVPQETQYFGPGTRLLVL.

This clone was picked up one time. The chain uses TRBV28 and TRBJ2-7; D is unclear. Germline V gene data show CDR1 as MDHEN and CDR2 as SYDVKM. V shed 4 bases and J shed 6 bases, with 4 bases lying between them. The CDR3 runs 10 residues. CDR3 DNA sequence: TGTGCCAGCAGTTCTGTCGAGCAGTACTTC. Protein: CASSSVEQYF.

The V gene is TRBV27, the J gene TRBJ2-7; D is perhaps TRBD1 (5 bases). This CDR3 is built from 13 residues. Germline V lookup: CDR1 MNHEY, CDR2 SMNVEV (reference sequence). The V and J ends lost 2 bases and 2 bases respectively, with 7 bases between them. The CDR3 reads CASSLQGTYEQYV. The CDR3 nucleotides read TGTGCCAGCAGTTTACAGGGTACCTACGAGCAGTACGTC.

This chain uses TRBV7-8 with TRBJ1-1, with TRBD1 matching over 7 bases. The junction had 2 bases not matched to a gene; V was cut back by 3 bases and J by 1 base. The CDR3 runs 14 residues. Germline V gene lookup returns CDR1 SGHVS and CDR2 FQNEAQ. The CDR3 nucleotides read TGTGCCAGCAGCTTGCAGGGGGGGAACACTGAAGCTTTCTTT. It codes for CASSLQGGNTEAFF.

The V gene is TRBV12-5, the J gene TRBJ2-5; D is ambiguous. This CDR3 region has 14 residues. Deletions cut 5 bases from V and 1 base from J, with 11 bases between. From germline, CDR1 is LGHNT and CDR2 FRNRAP. The CDR3 here is CASGPPRPQETQYF. As DNA, the CDR3 is TGTGCTAGTGGTCCCCCTAGGCCCCAAGAGACCCAGTACTTC. The whole variable domain, remainder taken from reference TRBV12-5 and TRBJ2-5, is DARVTQTPRHKVTEMGQEVTMRCQPILGHNTVFWYRQTMMQGLELLAYFRNRAPLDDSGMPKDRFSAEMPDATLATLKIQPSEPRDSAVYFCASGPPRPQETQYFGPGTRLLVL.